This TCR beta chain stems from a study of T cells in Graves' hyperthyroidism and ophthalmopathy. Turning to the study itself: Blood from the periphery was taken at initial diagnosis, before any treatment.

Note on this clonotype: No antigen is known for it.

Lactation, pregnancy, other autoimmune disease or uncontrolled infection led to exclusion of patients. Source material for PBMCs was around 10 ml fresh peripheral blood. Study conclusions and caveats: The model forecast ophthalmopathy, anticipating it by a median approximately 6.1 months before onset.

This CDR3 comprises 13 residues. V lost 4 bases and J 6 bases, leaving 12 bases between the germline ends. Germline V gives CDR1 LGHDT, CDR2 YNNKEL (reference sequence). RNA transcripts yielded amplified TCR beta CDR3 regions. HTBI primers were employed in a first-round RT-PCR of the TCR CDR3. A single record per CDR3 protein comes from TCRdb applying MiXCR to the multiplex PCR reads. Found here are 500,000 to 600,000 distinct CDR3 sequences, just under 20% of them singletons; the top ten hold about 45%. V and J are TRBV3-1 and TRBJ1-2; no definite D call. What was sequenced was blood. This sequence originates from a man aged 35-49 years with Graves' ophthalmopathy. The chain's CDR3 is CASSPAEAHGYTF. Written as DNA, the CDR3 is TGTGCCAGCAGCCCCGCGGAGGCCCATGGCTACACCTTC.